This T cell receptor (beta chain) was captured by sequencing in a study of T cell responses to AZD1222 COVID-19 vaccine. Overall study results and limits: Reportedly, close to half of spike-specific TCRs are directed against unmutated variant regions.

The method was immunoSEQ multiplex PCR; TCRdb's version includes in-frame clones alone and lacks a portion of them. This sample yields some 140,000 clones, of which about 90% are seen a single time; under 2% belongs to the top ten. The CDR3 length is 14 residues. In germline, CDR1 is ENHRY, CDR2 SYGVKD. J lost 1 base, V lost 5 bases, and 3 bases had no gene match. Worth noting for this clone: Antigen unknown.

The sample was peripheral blood, taken 28 days after the second AZD1222 dose. The rearrangement links TRBV10-3 to TRBJ1-1; 8 bases map to TRBD1. This receptor was taken from an adult who received the AZD1222 COVID-19 vaccine. This CDR3 reads CAISNGQGNTEAFF. The DNA for the CDR3 is TGTGCCATCAGTAATGGACAGGGGAACACTGAAGCTTTCTTT.